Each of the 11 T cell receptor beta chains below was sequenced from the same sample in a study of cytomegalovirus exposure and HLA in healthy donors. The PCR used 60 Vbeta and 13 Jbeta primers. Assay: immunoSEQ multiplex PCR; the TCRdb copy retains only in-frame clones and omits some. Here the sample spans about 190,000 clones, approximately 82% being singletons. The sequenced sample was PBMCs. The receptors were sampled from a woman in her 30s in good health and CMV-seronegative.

Here the CDR3 reads CASKQGNYGYTF. The DNA of the CDR3 is TGTGCCAGCAAGCAGGGAAACTATGGCTACACCTTC. V and J are TRBV28 and TRBJ1-2; D may be TRBD1 (5 bases). From germline, CDR1 is MDHEN and CDR2 SYDVKM. The CDR3 consists of 12 residues. Trimming removed 7 bases from V and 2 bases from J, with 8 bases in between.

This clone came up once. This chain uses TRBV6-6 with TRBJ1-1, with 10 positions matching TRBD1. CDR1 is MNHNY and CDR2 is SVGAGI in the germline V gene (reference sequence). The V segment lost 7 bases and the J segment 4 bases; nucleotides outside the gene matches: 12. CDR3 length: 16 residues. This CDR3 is CASIRTGTGEGTEAFF. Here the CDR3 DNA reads TGTGCCAGCATTAGAACCGGGACAGGGGAGGGCACTGAAGCTTTCTTT.

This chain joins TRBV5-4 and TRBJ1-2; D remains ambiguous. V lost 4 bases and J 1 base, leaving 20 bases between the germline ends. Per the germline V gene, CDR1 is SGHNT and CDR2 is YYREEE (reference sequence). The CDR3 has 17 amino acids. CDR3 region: CASSLPPHGEGNYGYTF. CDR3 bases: TGTGCCAGCAGCCTCCCTCCCCACGGGGAGGGTAACTATGGCTACACCTTC.

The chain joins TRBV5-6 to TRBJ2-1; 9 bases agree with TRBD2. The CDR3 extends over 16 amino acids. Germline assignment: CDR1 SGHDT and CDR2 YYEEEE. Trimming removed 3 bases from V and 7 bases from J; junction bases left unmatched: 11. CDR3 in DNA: TGTGCCAGCAGCTGGGGAGGTAGCGGGAGACGGAATGAGCAGTTCTTC. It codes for CASSWGGSGRRNEQFF.

CDR3 DNA: TGTGCCTGGAGTGTTGTCAGCGCGAATCAGCCCCAGCATTTT. Protein sequence: CAWSVVSANQPQHF. The rearrangement uses TRBV30 and TRBJ1-5; D gene unclear. This CDR3 is 14 amino acids long. Germline CDR1 GTSNPN, CDR2 SVGIG (reference sequence). V lost 0 bases to trimming and J lost 4 bases, with 10 bases between them.

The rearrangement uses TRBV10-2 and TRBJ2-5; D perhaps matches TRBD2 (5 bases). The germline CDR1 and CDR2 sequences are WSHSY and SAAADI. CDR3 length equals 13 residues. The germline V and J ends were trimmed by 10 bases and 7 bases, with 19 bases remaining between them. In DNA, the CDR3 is TGCGCCACTACCACCAGCGGTACGGGGACCCAGTACTTC. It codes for CATTTSGTGTQYF.

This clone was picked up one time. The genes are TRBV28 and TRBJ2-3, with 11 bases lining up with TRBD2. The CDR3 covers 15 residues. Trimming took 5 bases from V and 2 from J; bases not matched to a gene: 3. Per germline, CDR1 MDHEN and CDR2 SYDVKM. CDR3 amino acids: CASSASGRLTDTQYF. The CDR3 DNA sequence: TGTGCCAGCAGTGCTAGCGGGAGGCTCACAGATACGCAGTATTTT.

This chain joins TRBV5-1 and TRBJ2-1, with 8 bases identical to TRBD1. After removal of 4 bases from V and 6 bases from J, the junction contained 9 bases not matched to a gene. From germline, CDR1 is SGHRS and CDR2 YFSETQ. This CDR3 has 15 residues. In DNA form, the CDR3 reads TGCGCCAGCAGCCTCGGACAGGGTGAAATCAATGAGCAGTTCTTC. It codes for CASSLGQGEINEQFF.

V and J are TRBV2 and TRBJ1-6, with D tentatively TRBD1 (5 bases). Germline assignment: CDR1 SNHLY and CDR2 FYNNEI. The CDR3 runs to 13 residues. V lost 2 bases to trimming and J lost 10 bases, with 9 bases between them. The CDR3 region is CASSETGTSPLHF. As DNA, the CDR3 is TGTGCCAGCAGTGAAACAGGAACCTCACCCCTCCACTTT.

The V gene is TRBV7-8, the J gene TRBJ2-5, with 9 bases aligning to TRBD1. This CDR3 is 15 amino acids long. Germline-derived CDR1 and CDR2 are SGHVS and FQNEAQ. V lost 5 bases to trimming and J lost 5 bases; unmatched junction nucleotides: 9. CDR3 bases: TGTGCCAGCAGCCCAGGGACAGGGAGTTGGGAGACCCAGTACTTC. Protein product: CASSPGTGSWETQYF.

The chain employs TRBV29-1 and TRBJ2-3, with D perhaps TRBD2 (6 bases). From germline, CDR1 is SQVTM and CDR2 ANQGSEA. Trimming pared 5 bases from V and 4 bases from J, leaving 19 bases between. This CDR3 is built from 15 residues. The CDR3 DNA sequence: TGCAGCGTTCGCCGTGGGACTGTAAGCCCAGATACGCAGTATTTT. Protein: CSVRRGTVSPDTQYF.